Listed below are T cell receptor beta chains from one sample, sequenced in a study of T cells after yellow fever vaccination. One entry per CDR3 protein, called by TCRdb with MiXCR from the 5' RACE reads. The sample consists of about 310,000 distinct CDR3 sequences, around 4% of them appearing once. The source material was PBMCs, sampled on the day of the yellow fever booster vaccination. These receptors were obtained from a man younger than 30 who received the YFV17D yellow fever vaccine. The CDR3 runs from the conserved cysteine through the conserved F or W. D genes are given only for firm matches. Clone size is not always given. Where it is, it says once, few, many or a class for expanded clones.

j_gene,v_gene,abundance,d_gene,CDR3aa,CDR3nt
TRBJ2-3,TRBV24-1,many,NA,CATSDTPGGDTQYF,TGTGCCACCAGTGATACCCCGGGCGGGGATACGCAGTATTTT
TRBJ2-2,TRBV14,NA,NA,CASSLQRGRPNTGELFF,TGTGCCAGCAGCCTACAAAGGGGACGGCCGAACACCGGGGAGCTGTTTTTT
TRBJ1-1,TRBV5-6,NA,NA,CASSSDREAFF,TGTGCCAGCAGCTCGGACAGAGAAGCTTTCTTT
TRBJ2-5,TRBV9,NA,TRBD2,CASSFLSQSRGEETQYF,TGTGCCAGCAGCTTTCTTTCCCAAAGCCGGGGGGAAGAGACCCAGTACTTC
TRBJ1-2,TRBV20-1,many,TRBD1,CSALKAGQGGYGYTF,TGCAGTGCTCTTAAGGCGGGACAGGGAGGCTATGGCTACACCTTC
TRBJ2-1,TRBV5-1,NA,TRBD2,CASSPTSGGAGEQFF,TGCGCCAGCAGCCCTACTAGCGGGGGGGCCGGTGAGCAGTTCTTC
TRBJ1-2,TRBV5-1,many,TRBD1,CASSFPTGDGYTF,TGCGCCAGCAGCTTTCCGACAGGGGATGGCTACACCTTC
TRBJ1-4,TRBV3-1,NA,TRBD1,CASSPRGLEEKLFF,TGTGCCAGCAGCCCCAGGGGGCTGGAGGAAAAACTGTTTTTT
TRBJ1-2,TRBV5-4,once,NA,CASSLESTYGYTF,TGTGCCAGCAGCTTGGAGAGCACATATGGCTACACCTTC
TRBJ1-1,TRBV4-1,NA,NA,CASSPGGLGGMNTEAFF,TGCGCCAGCAGCCCCGGCGGTCTCGGGGGGATGAACACTGAAGCTTTCTTT
TRBJ1-1,TRBV25-1,NA,TRBD1,CASSRQGVSAEAFF,TGTGCCAGCAGTAGACAGGGAGTCTCCGCTGAAGCTTTCTTT
TRBJ2-7,TRBV20-1,NA,NA,CSAAKGLYLEQYF,TGCAGTGCTGCAAAAGGGCTTTACCTCGAGCAGTACTTC
TRBJ2-5,TRBV7-9,NA,TRBD1,CASKGQAKEETQYF,TGTGCCAGCAAGGGACAGGCTAAGGAAGAGACCCAGTACTTC
TRBJ2-4,TRBV7-8,many,TRBD1,CASSSGGDPAKNIQYF,TGTGCCAGCAGCTCAGGGGGCGACCCTGCCAAAAACATTCAGTACTTC
TRBJ1-1,TRBV27,few,NA,CASSLQLWGEAFF,TGTGCCAGCAGTCTCCAGCTCTGGGGTGAAGCTTTCTTT
TRBJ1-5,TRBV29-1,few,NA,CSVGWTNSNQPQHF,TGCAGCGTTGGGTGGACGAATAGCAATCAGCCCCAGCATTTT
TRBJ2-5,TRBV5-1,few,TRBD1,CASSFWDRGTETQYF,TGCGCCAGCAGCTTCTGGGACAGGGGAACGGAGACCCAGTACTTC
TRBJ2-5,TRBV7-2,NA,TRBD1,CASSLRTGTSRATQYF,TGTGCCAGCAGCTTAAGGACAGGGACCAGCCGGGCGACCCAGTACTTC
TRBJ2-3,TRBV5-5,few,NA,CASSLAQRGDTQYF,TGTGCCAGCAGCTTGGCCCAACGGGGGGATACGCAGTATTTT
TRBJ2-1,TRBV5-8,many,NA,CASSWVRSNEQFF,TGTGCCAGCAGCTGGGTGAGGTCGAATGAGCAGTTCTTC
TRBJ2-2,TRBV7-3,few,NA,CASSYRGVSNTGELFF,TGTGCCAGCAGCTATAGGGGAGTCTCGAACACCGGGGAGCTGTTTTTT
TRBJ2-7,TRBV11-2,once,NA,CASCLDSSLRYF,TGTGCCAGCTGCTTAGATTCATCATTGAGGTACTTC
TRBJ1-1,TRBV20-1,many,TRBD1,CSARDPRDRGPSNAFF,TGCAGTGCTAGAGATCCGAGAGACAGGGGCCCCTCGAATGCTTTCTTT
TRBJ2-1,TRBV28,many,NA,CASHLTARYNEQFF,TGTGCCAGCCACTTAACCGCCAGATACAATGAGCAGTTCTTC
TRBJ2-1,TRBV24-1,NA,NA,CATSKRGTAHNEQFF,TGTGCCACCAGTAAGCGGGGGACAGCTCACAATGAGCAGTTCTTC
TRBJ1-1,TRBV28,many,NA,CASESVNTEAFF,TGTGCCAGCGAGTCAGTAAACACTGAAGCTTTCTTT
TRBJ1-3,TRBV20-1,NA,TRBD1,CSARGQLYSGNTIYF,TGCAGTGCCAGGGGGCAGTTATACTCTGGAAACACCATATATTTT
TRBJ2-7,TRBV14,few,NA,CASSPGRGYEQYF,TGTGCCAGCAGCCCGGGCAGGGGTTACGAGCAGTACTTC
TRBJ1-2,TRBV9,many,TRBD1,CASSVQPTGTGGEGYTF,TGTGCCAGCAGCGTCCAACCGACCGGGACAGGGGGCGAAGGCTACACCTTC
TRBJ2-3,TRBV11-2,few,NA,CASSSSEGGWLYYTDTQYF,TGTGCCAGCAGCTCTTCAGAGGGCGGGTGGCTATACTACACAGATACGCAGTATTTT
TRBJ2-7,TRBV20-1,few,NA,CSAVGLASSYEQYF,TGCAGTGCTGTCGGGCTAGCGAGCTCCTACGAGCAGTACTTC
TRBJ2-3,TRBV11-2,few,TRBD2,CASSLAPTSGESTDTQYF,TGTGCCAGCAGCTTAGCCCCCACTAGCGGAGAGAGCACAGATACGCAGTATTTT
TRBJ2-2,TRBV4-1,many,NA,CASEDTGELFF,TGCGCCAGCGAGGACACCGGGGAGCTGTTTTTT
TRBJ1-5,TRBV19,many,TRBD1,CASTSTGTQPQHF,TGTGCCAGTACCTCGACAGGGACCCAGCCCCAGCATTTT
TRBJ2-2,TRBV11-2,many,NA,CASSSDGLNTGELFF,TGTGCCAGCAGCTCGGACGGATTGAACACCGGGGAGCTGTTTTTT
TRBJ2-1,TRBV7-9,NA,TRBD2,CASSPLGRGFYNEQFF,TGTGCCAGCAGCCCACTGGGGAGGGGCTTTTACAATGAGCAGTTCTTC
TRBJ2-5,TRBV7-2,few,TRBD2,CASRRLAGAINQETQYF,TGTGCCAGCAGGCGACTAGCGGGGGCCATAAACCAAGAGACCCAGTACTTC